This T cell receptor (beta chain) was recovered during a study of glioma-infiltrating T cells. Ten or more counts support this clonotype. The iRepertoire nested amplicon-rescue multiplex PCR amplified TCR alpha and beta CDR3s from RNA. Tissue mRNA or PBMC total RNA, about 90-400 ng, went into one-step reverse transcription and amplification. TCRdb reprocessed the multiplex PCR reads with MiXCR, giving one entry per CDR3 protein. The repertoire holds some 110,000 distinct CDR3 sequences, with roughly 25% as singletons. The V gene's germline CDR1 is MDHEN and CDR2 SYDVKM. V lost 6 bases to trimming and J lost 7 bases; unmatched junction nucleotides: 10. The CDR3 extends over 15 amino acids.

Sequencing input: glioma tissue, nonneoplastic brain tissue, or PBMCs (not recorded which). This chain joins TRBV28 and TRBJ2-2; the match to TRBD2 covers 8 bases. The source is a human donor with low-grade glioma or glioblastoma, undergoing nonglioma brain surgery, or in good health (not recorded which). The CDR3 loop is CASSPGLAPGGELFF. The CDR3 DNA is TGTGCCAGCAGCCCCGGACTAGCCCCCGGCGGGGAGCTGTTTTTT.